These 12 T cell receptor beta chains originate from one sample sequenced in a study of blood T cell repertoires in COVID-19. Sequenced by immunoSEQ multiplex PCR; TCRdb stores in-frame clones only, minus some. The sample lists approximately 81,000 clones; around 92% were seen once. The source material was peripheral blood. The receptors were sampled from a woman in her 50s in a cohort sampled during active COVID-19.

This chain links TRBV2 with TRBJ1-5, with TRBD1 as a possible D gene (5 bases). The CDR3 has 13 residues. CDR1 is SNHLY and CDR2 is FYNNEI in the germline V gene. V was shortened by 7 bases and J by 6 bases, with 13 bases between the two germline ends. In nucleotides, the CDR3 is TGTGCCAGCACCTCTAGGGGAATTCAGCCCCAGCATTTT. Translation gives CASTSRGIQPQHF.

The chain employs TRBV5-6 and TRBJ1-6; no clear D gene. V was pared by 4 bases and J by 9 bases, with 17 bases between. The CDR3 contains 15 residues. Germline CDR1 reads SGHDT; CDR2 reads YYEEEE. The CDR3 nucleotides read TGTGCCAGCAGCCGAGGGTACGAACTGAGTTCACCCCTCCACTTT. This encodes CASSRGYELSSPLHF.

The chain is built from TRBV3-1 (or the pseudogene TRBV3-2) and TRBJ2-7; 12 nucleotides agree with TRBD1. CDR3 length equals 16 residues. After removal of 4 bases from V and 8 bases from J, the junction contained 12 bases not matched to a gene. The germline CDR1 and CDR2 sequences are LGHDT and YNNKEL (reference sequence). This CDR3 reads CASSLGTGTGGSKQYF. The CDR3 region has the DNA TGTGCCAGCAGCCTGGGGACCGGGACAGGGGGCTCTAAGCAGTACTTC.

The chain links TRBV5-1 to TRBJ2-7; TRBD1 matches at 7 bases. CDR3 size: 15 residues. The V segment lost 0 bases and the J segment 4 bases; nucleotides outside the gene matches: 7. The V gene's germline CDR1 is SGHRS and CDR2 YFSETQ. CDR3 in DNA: TGCGCCAGCAGCTTGGGGTACAGGGGCCCGTACGAGCAGTACTTC. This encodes CASSLGYRGPYEQYF.

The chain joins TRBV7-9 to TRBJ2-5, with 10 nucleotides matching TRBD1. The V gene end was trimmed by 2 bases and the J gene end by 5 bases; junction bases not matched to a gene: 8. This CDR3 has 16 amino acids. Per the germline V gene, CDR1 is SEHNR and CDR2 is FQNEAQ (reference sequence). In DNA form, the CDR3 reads TGTGCCAGCAGCTTATACGGACAGGGGGTAGGGGAGACCCAGTACTTC. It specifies CASSLYGQGVGETQYF.

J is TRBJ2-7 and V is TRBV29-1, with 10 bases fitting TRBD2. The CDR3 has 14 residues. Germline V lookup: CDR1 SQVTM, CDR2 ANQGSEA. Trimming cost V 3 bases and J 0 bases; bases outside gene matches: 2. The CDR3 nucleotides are TGCAGCGTTGAGGGGACTAGCGACTCCTACGAGCAGTACTTC. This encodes CSVEGTSDSYEQYF.

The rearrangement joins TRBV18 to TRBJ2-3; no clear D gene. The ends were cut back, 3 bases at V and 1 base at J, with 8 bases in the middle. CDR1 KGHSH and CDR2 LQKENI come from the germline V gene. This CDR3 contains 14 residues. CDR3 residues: CASSPLVGTDTQYF. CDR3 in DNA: TGTGCCAGCTCACCTCTCGTAGGCACAGATACGCAGTATTTT.

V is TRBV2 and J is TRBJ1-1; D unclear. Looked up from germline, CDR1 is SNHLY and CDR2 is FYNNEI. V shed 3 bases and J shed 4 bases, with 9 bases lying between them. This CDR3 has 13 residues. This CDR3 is CASSDWETTEAFF. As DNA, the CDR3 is TGTGCCAGCAGTGACTGGGAGACCACTGAAGCTTTCTTT.

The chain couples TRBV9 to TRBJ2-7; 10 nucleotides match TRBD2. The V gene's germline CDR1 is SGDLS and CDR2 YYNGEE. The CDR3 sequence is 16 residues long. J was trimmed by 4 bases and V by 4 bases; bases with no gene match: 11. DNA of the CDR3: TGTGCCAGCAGCCCCCGGGTAGCGGGGGGAAGATACGAGCAGTACTTC. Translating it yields CASSPRVAGGRYEQYF.

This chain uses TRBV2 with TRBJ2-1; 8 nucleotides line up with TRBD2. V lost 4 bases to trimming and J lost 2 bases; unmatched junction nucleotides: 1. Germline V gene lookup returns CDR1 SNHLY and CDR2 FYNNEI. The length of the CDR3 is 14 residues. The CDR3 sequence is CASSGAGAYNEQFF. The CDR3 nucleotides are TGTGCCAGCAGTGGAGCGGGAGCCTACAATGAGCAGTTCTTC. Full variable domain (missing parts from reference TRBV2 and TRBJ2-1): EPEVTQTPSHQVTQMGQEVILRCVPISNHLYFYWYRQILGQKVEFLVSFYNNEISEKSEIFDDQFSVERPDGSNFTLKIRSTKLEDSAMYFCASSGAGAYNEQFFGPGTRLTVL.

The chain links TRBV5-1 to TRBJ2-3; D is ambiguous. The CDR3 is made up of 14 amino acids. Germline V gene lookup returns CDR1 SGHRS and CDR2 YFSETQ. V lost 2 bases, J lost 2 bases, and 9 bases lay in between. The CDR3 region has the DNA TGCGCCAGCAGCTTAAATCTCCCCACAGATACGCAGTATTTT. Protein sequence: CASSLNLPTDTQYF.

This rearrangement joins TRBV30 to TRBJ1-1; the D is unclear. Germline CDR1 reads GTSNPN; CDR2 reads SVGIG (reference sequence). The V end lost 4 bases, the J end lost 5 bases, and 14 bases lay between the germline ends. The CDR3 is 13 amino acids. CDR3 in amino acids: CAWTYSSGTEAFF. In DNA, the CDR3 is TGTGCCTGGACCTACAGCAGTGGGACTGAAGCTTTCTTT.